These 12 T cell receptor beta chains originate from one sample sequenced in a study of cytomegalovirus exposure and HLA in healthy donors. The primer mix had 60 Vbeta and 13 Jbeta primers. This table comes from immunoSEQ multiplex PCR, and its TCRdb copy is limited to in-frame clones, with some not included. The sample shows about 110,000 clones, more than 65% of them seen only once. Specimen: PBMCs. The source of these receptors is a man younger than 40 in good health and CMV-seropositive.

The rearrangement links TRBV18 to TRBJ1-4; D gene unclear. The CDR3 is 13 residues long. Germline loops: CDR1 KGHSH, CDR2 LQKENI. Trimming shortened V by 10 bases and J by 8 bases, and 17 bases separated the two germline ends. The CDR3 loop reads CATPRRREEKLFF. CDR3 in DNA: TGTGCCACCCCAAGGCGGCGGGAGGAAAAACTGTTTTTT.

The genes are TRBV7-9 and TRBJ2-1; a weak D match, TRBD2 (6 bases). Germline CDR1 reads SEHNR; CDR2 reads FQNEAQ (reference sequence). V dropped 3 bases and J dropped 0 bases, with 9 bases sitting between them. The CDR3 sequence is 15 residues long. The CDR3 sequence: CASSLEGSSYNEQFF. DNA for the CDR3: TGTGCCAGCAGCTTGGAGGGGAGCTCCTACAATGAGCAGTTCTTC. Combining the CDR3 with reference TRBV7-9 and TRBJ2-1 gives the whole variable domain DTGVSQNPRHKITKRGQNVTFRCDPISEHNRLYWYRQTLGQGPEFLTYFQNEAQLEKSRLLSDRFSAERPKGSFSTLEIQRTEQGDSAMYLCASSLEGSSYNEQFFGPGTRLTVL.

The chain couples TRBV7-9 to TRBJ1-1, with D tentatively TRBD1 (6 bases). Deletions cut 5 bases from V and 11 bases from J, with 24 bases between. This CDR3 is 15 amino acids long. Germline lookup yields CDR1 SEHNR and CDR2 FQNEAQ (reference sequence). The CDR3 sequence is CASSNTGENRAAAFF. Written as DNA, the CDR3 is TGTGCCAGCAGCAATACCGGGGAAAACAGGGCCGCCGCTTTCTTT.

The gene calls are TRBV27 and TRBJ2-4, with TRBD1 as a possible D gene (5 bases). V was pared by 6 bases and J by 1 base, with 13 bases between. The CDR3 runs to 15 residues. Germline CDR1 is MNHEY and CDR2 is SMNVEV (reference sequence). The CDR3 DNA reads as TGTGCCAGCAGCCCGCTCAGGGATGCCAAAAACATTCAGTACTTC. Its protein is CASSPLRDAKNIQYF.

The chain links TRBV6-5 to TRBJ2-5, with 7 positions matching TRBD2. The CDR3 length is 13 residues. CDR1 and CDR2 (germline): MNHEY, SVGAGI. J lost 11 bases, V lost 6 bases, and 12 bases had no gene match. DNA of the CDR3: TGTGCCAGCAGGGGGAGGGTCATCCCTGAGCAGTACTTC. Protein: CASRGRVIPEQYF.

This clone has just a few counts. The chain carries TRBV18 and TRBJ1-5; 9 bases line up with TRBD1. CDR1 is KGHSH and CDR2 is LQKENI in the germline V gene. The CDR3 contains 14 residues. J was trimmed by 7 bases and V by 5 bases; bases with no gene match: 6. The CDR3 spells CASSTGQGLQPQHF. Here the CDR3 DNA reads TGTGCCAGCTCAACCGGACAGGGGTTACAGCCCCAGCATTTT.

This clone appeared once. The rearrangement links TRBV27 to TRBJ2-7; TRBD1 matches 7 bases. V trimming: 6 bases; J trimming: 2 bases; junction bases outside the gene matches: 4. The CDR3 is made up of 13 amino acids. The germline gives CDR1 MNHEY, CDR2 SMNVEV (reference sequence). For the CDR3, the DNA is TGTGCCAGCAGCCTAGACAGGGCCTACGAGCAGTACTTC. Amino acids: CASSLDRAYEQYF.

The rearrangement uses TRBV25-1 and TRBJ2-3; possible D gene TRBD2, 6 bases. Trimming left V 4 bases short and J 3 bases short, with 20 bases between. The germline V gene encodes CDR1 MGHDK and CDR2 SYGVNS. The CDR3 length is 17 residues. CDR3 residues: CASSAPREVRGTDTQYF. The CDR3 DNA reads as TGTGCCAGCAGTGCCCCCAGGGAGGTCAGAGGGACAGATACGCAGTATTTT. Combining the CDR3 with reference TRBV25-1 and TRBJ2-3 gives the whole variable domain EADIYQTPRYLVIGTGKKITLECSQTMGHDKMYWYQQDPGMELHLIHYSYGVNSTEKGDLSSESTVSRIRTEHFPLTLESARPSHTSQYLCASSAPREVRGTDTQYFGPGTRLTVL.

The J gene is TRBJ1-2, the V gene TRBV7-8; tentative D call: TRBD1 (6 bases). The CDR3 has 15 residues. The V and J ends lost 5 bases and 0 bases respectively, with 13 bases between them. Germline V lookup: CDR1 SGHVS, CDR2 FQNEAQ. CDR3 coding DNA: TGTGCCAGCAGCCCGTACAGGGACCCTAACTATGGCTACACCTTC. It specifies CASSPYRDPNYGYTF.

This chain connects TRBV11-2 to TRBJ1-1; a weak D match, TRBD1 (5 bases). The CDR3 is 15 residues long. From germline, CDR1 is SGHAT and CDR2 FQNNGV. V lost 7 bases and J 0 bases, leaving 15 bases between the germline ends. The CDR3 reads CASTRRTFMNTEAFF. The CDR3 DNA is TGTGCCAGCACCCGAAGGACATTCATGAACACTGAAGCTTTCTTT.

The chain recombines TRBV6-1 with TRBJ2-1; 7 bases align to TRBD2. The V gene's germline CDR1 is MNHNS and CDR2 SASEGT. The CDR3 has 14 amino acids. The junction had 10 bases not matched to a gene; V was cut back by 10 bases and J by 4 bases. The CDR3 DNA sequence: TGTGCCACCTATGGGGCGGGAGTGTACAATGAGCAGTTCTTC. Protein: CATYGAGVYNEQFF.

J is TRBJ1-1 and V is TRBV15; D might be TRBD1 (6 bases). Germline lookup yields CDR1 LNHNV and CDR2 YYDKDF (reference sequence). This CDR3 is built from 16 residues. V dropped 4 bases and J dropped 1 base, with 16 bases sitting between them. DNA for the CDR3: TGTGCCACCAGCAACCGCCGAACAGGGACGAACACTGAAGCTTTCTTT. The encoded protein is CATSNRRTGTNTEAFF.